Following are 19 T cell receptor beta chains from one sample sequenced in a study of beta chain features in type 1 diabetes. Of the isolated RNA, all was reverse transcribed, and so the sequenced material was expressed TCRB transcripts. Clones were sequenced by immunoSEQ multiplex PCR, and TCRdb holds only the in-frame ones, with some missing. The sample contains 860,000 or so clones, about a sixth of which appear only once. The source material was naive CD4+ T cells from blood. These receptors all stem from a woman between 18 and 29 years old in good health.

This chain connects TRBV6-1 to TRBJ1-2, with D tentatively TRBD1 (5 bases). Germline V gives CDR1 MNHNS, CDR2 SASEGT. The CDR3 has 14 amino acids. V dropped 5 bases and J dropped 2 bases, with 12 bases sitting between them. CDR3 residues: CASSSRDLNYGYTF. The CDR3 nucleotides are TGTGCCAGCAGTTCCCGGGACCTAAACTATGGCTACACCTTC.

The chain combines TRBV5-4 with TRBJ1-3; D call uncertain. This CDR3 has 15 residues. The germline V gene has CDR1 SGHNT and CDR2 YYREEE (reference sequence). Trimming left V 1 base short and J 0 bases short, with 8 bases between. Here the CDR3 reads CASSLTGDSGNTIYF. In DNA, the CDR3 is TGTGCCAGCAGCTTGACGGGAGACTCTGGAAACACCATATATTTT.

V usage is TRBV6-5 and J usage is TRBJ1-2; 9 bases are a match to TRBD1. In germline, CDR1 is MNHEY, CDR2 SVGAGI. J was trimmed by 8 bases and V by 0 bases; bases with no gene match: 4. The CDR3 consists of 14 residues. The CDR3 sequence: CASSYSRDRDGYTF. In nucleotides, the CDR3 is TGTGCCAGCAGTTACTCCCGGGACAGGGACGGCTACACCTTC.

The chain couples TRBV5-4 to TRBJ2-5; tentatively, D is TRBD2 (6 bases). The V end lost 4 bases, the J end lost 1 base, and 11 bases lay between the germline ends. Germline V gene data show CDR1 as SGHNT and CDR2 as YYREEE (reference sequence). The CDR3 is made up of 14 amino acids. The CDR3 DNA sequence: TGTGCCAGCAGCCCATTGGGGGGCCAAGAGACCCAGTACTTC. This translates into CASSPLGGQETQYF. The variable domain in full, with the rest retrieved from reference TRBV5-4 and TRBJ2-5, is ETGVTQSPTHLIKTRGQQVTLRCSSQSGHNTVSWYQQALGQGPQFIFQYYREEENGRGNFPPRFSGLQFPNYSSELNVNALELDDSALYLCASSPLGGQETQYFGPGTRLLVL.

This clone was observed a few times. The chain employs TRBV28 and TRBJ2-6, with D unclear. V was clipped by 7 bases and J by 0 bases, with 10 bases between them. Germline CDR1 MDHEN, CDR2 SYDVKM. This CDR3 comprises 15 residues. This CDR3 reads CASTHGGSGANVLTF. In DNA, the CDR3 is TGTGCCAGCACCCACGGTGGCTCTGGGGCCAACGTCCTGACTTTC.

This clone was seen a handful of times. The chain employs TRBV6-5 and TRBJ1-1; D might be TRBD1 (6 bases). The length of the CDR3 is 14 residues. With 10 bases removed from V and 1 base from J, the gap between germline ends came to 16 bases. CDR1 and CDR2 (germline): MNHEY, SVGAGI. CDR3 coding DNA: TGTGCCACCCTGGGGGGGGCAGGGAACACTGAAGCTTTCTTT. This translates into CATLGGAGNTEAFF.

This chain connects TRBV2 to TRBJ2-2; 9 bases are a match to TRBD1. Germline loops: CDR1 SNHLY, CDR2 FYNNEI. V shed 3 bases and J 7 bases; nucleotides not matched to a gene: 6. The CDR3 contains 15 residues. In nucleotides, the CDR3 is TGTGCCAGCAGTGAGACCGGGACAGGGATCGGGGAGCTGTTTTTT. Protein sequence: CASSETGTGIGELFF.

This clone was observed a few times. This rearrangement joins TRBV6-1 to TRBJ1-5; D might be TRBD1 (5 bases). Germline V lookup: CDR1 MNHNS, CDR2 SASEGT. Deletions cut 4 bases from V and 5 bases from J, with 15 bases between. This CDR3 comprises 15 residues. In DNA, the CDR3 is TGTGCCAGCAGTGTTTACAGGTTCGGAGATCAGCCCCAGCATTTT. Translation gives CASSVYRFGDQPQHF.

This clone was counted only a few times. The rearrangement joins TRBV6-6 to TRBJ2-7; 12 bases map to TRBD2. Trimming cost V 2 bases and J 4 bases; bases outside gene matches: 3. Germline V gene sequence: CDR1 MNHNY, CDR2 SVGAGI (reference sequence). CDR3 length: 15 residues. In nucleotides, the CDR3 is TGTGCCAGCAGTTACCGGGGGACTAGCGGGTACGAGCAGTACTTC. Translated: CASSYRGTSGYEQYF.

This clone was observed a handful of times. The rearrangement joins TRBV5-1 to TRBJ2-1, with 7 bases fitting TRBD2. This CDR3 is 15 amino acids long. V gave up 0 bases and J gave up 4 bases; unmatched junction bases: 4. Germline-derived CDR1 and CDR2 are SGHRS and YFSETQ. The CDR3 sequence is CASSLVSGFYNEQFF. Here the CDR3 DNA reads TGCGCCAGCAGCTTGGTTAGCGGGTTTTACAATGAGCAGTTCTTC.

This chain connects TRBV4-2 to TRBJ2-4; D is ambiguous. Germline CDR1 reads LGHNA; CDR2 reads YNFKEQ. The CDR3 extends over 16 amino acids. Trimming took 0 bases from V and 7 from J, leaving 16 bases between them. Here the CDR3 reads CASSQEGGEPQNIQYF. CDR3 nucleotides: TGTGCCAGCAGCCAAGAAGGTGGAGAGCCCCAGAACATTCAGTACTTC.

The rearrangement joins TRBV28 to TRBJ2-1; 7 nucleotides agree with TRBD1. V gave up 11 bases and J gave up 4 bases; unmatched junction bases: 11. Looked up from germline, CDR1 is MDHEN and CDR2 is SYDVKM. This CDR3 region has 14 residues. CDR3 DNA: TGTGCCGGGTCCGGGACAGAGTTGTACAATGAGCAGTTCTTC. It codes for CAGSGTELYNEQFF.

This clone has more than one count but fewer than ten. J is TRBJ2-7 and V is TRBV15, with D tentatively TRBD2 (5 bases). The CDR3 is 15 amino acids. V lost 6 bases, J lost 2 bases, and 17 bases lay in between. Germline lookup yields CDR1 LNHNV and CDR2 YYDKDF (reference sequence). CDR3 in DNA: TGTGCCACCAGAAGGCGGGCAGATCCACCCTACGAGCAGTACTTC. Its translation: CATRRRADPPYEQYF.

In this sample, this clone turned up a few times. The chain is built from TRBV2 and TRBJ2-4; the match to TRBD2 covers 12 bases. This CDR3 region has 15 residues. V was clipped by 10 bases and J by 0 bases; unmatched bases: 4. Germline V CDR1 and CDR2: SNHLY, FYNNEI. Here the CDR3 DNA reads TGTGCCACGGGACTAGCGGGTTTAGCCAAAAACATTCAGTACTTC. Protein sequence: CATGLAGLAKNIQYF.

This clone came up a few times. This chain uses TRBV14 with TRBJ2-7, with D hard to call. With 1 base removed from V and 6 bases from J, the gap between germline ends came to 7 bases. The CDR3 is 12 residues long. Germline V gene data show CDR1 as SGHDN and CDR2 as FVKESK. The CDR3 coding sequence is TGTGCCAGCAGCCAAGTCGTGGGCGAGCAGTACTTC. This encodes CASSQVVGEQYF.

The V call is TRBV28, the J call TRBJ2-7; 14 bases line up with TRBD2. Trimming took 5 bases from V and 9 from J; bases not matched to a gene: 9. The CDR3 loop spans 15 amino acids. Germline assignment: CDR1 MDHEN and CDR2 SYDVKM. DNA of the CDR3: TGTGCCAGCAGTCCTGGGACTAGCGGGAGCCCAGGGCAGTACTTC. Protein: CASSPGTSGSPGQYF.

The chain joins TRBV7-9 to TRBJ2-1; D may correspond to TRBD1 or TRBD2 (5 bases each). The CDR3 has 19 amino acids. CDR1 and CDR2 from the germline V gene are SEHNR and FQNEAQ (reference sequence). The V end lost 3 bases, the J end lost 1 base, and 22 bases lay between the germline ends. The CDR3 reads CASSFGGWTGTGSYNEQFF. CDR3 in DNA: TGTGCCAGCAGCTTTGGGGGTTGGACCGGGACGGGTTCCTACAATGAGCAGTTCTTC.

This clone turned up a few times. This chain uses TRBV25-1 with TRBJ2-1; a weak D match, TRBD1 (5 bases). V lost 1 base, J lost 5 bases, and 18 bases lay in between. This CDR3 has 17 residues. Germline lookup yields CDR1 MGHDK and CDR2 SYGVNS. The CDR3, as DNA: TGTGCCAGCAGTGAATTTGGGGCAGGAAGGAACCACAATGAGCAGTTCTTC. Translated: CASSEFGAGRNHNEQFF.

This clone has more than one count but fewer than ten. This sequence joins TRBV18 and TRBJ1-2; a possible D gene is TRBD1 (5 bases). V was shortened by 3 bases and J by 6 bases, with 11 bases between the two germline ends. CDR1 is KGHSH and CDR2 is LQKENI in the germline V gene. The CDR3 covers 13 residues. CDR3 bases: TGTGCCAGCTCACCGGGACGGTCACATGGCTACACCTTC. Its translation is CASSPGRSHGYTF.